This T cell receptor beta chain stems from a study of shared clonotypes between healthy human individuals. The germline gives CDR1 MGHRA, CDR2 YSYEKL. V was pared by 8 bases and J by 2 bases, with 10 bases of the junction left unmatched. This CDR3 has 16 amino acids. Profiling relied on immunoSEQ multiplex PCR, and the TCRdb table lists in-frame clones only, not all of them. This sample yields about 580,000 clones, of which roughly 98% are seen a single time; less than 0.35% belongs to the top ten. Naive CD8 cells, CD45RO-negative and positively selected for CCR7, excluded terminally differentiated effector memory CD45RA+ cells.

This sequence was found in a man in his thirties or forties in good health. Material for sequencing was naive CD8+ T cells sorted from blood. The rearrangement uses TRBV4-1 and TRBJ2-2, with 8 bases that match TRBD2. This CDR3 is CASSPEAGDNTGELFF. The CDR3 bases are TGCGCCAGCTCCCCGGAAGCGGGAGATAACACCGGGGAGCTGTTTTTT.